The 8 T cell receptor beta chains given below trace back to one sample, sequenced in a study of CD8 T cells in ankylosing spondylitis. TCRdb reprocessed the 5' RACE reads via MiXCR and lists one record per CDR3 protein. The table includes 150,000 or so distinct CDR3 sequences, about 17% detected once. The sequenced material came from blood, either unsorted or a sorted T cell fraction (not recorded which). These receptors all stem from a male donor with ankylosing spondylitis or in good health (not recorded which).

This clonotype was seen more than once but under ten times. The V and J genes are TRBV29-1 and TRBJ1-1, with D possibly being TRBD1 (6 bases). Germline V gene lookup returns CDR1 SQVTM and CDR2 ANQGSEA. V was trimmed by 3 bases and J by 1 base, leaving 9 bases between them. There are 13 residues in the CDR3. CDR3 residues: CSVEGGANTEAFF. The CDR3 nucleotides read TGCAGCGTTGAGGGGGGCGCGAACACTGAAGCTTTCTTT. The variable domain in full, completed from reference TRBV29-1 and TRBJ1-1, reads SAVISQKPSRDICQRGTSLTIQCQVDSQVTMMFWYRQQPGQSLTLIATANQGSEATYESGFVIDKFPISRPNLTFSTLTVSNMSPEDSSIYLCSVEGGANTEAFFGQGTRLTVV.

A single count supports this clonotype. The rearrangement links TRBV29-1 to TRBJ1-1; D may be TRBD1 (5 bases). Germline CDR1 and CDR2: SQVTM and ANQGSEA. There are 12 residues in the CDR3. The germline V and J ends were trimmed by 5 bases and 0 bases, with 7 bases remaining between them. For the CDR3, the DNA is TGCAGCGTTCAGGACATGAACACTGAAGCTTTCTTT. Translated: CSVQDMNTEAFF.

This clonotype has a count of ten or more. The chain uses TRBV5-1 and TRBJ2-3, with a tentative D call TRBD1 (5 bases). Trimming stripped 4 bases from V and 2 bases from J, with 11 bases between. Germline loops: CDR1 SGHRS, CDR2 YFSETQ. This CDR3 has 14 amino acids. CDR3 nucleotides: TGCGCCAGCAGCGCGACAGAGGTCACAGATACGCAGTATTTT. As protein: CASSATEVTDTQYF.

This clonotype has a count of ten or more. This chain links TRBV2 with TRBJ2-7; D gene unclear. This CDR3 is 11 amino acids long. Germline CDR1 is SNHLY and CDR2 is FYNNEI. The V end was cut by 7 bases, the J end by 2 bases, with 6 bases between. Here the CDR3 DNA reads TGTGCCAGCACAGACACCTACGAGCAGTACTTC. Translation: CASTDTYEQYF. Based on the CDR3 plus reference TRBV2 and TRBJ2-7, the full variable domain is EPEVTQTPSHQVTQMGQEVILRCVPISNHLYFYWYRQILGQKVEFLVSFYNNEISEKSEIFDDQFSVERPDGSNFTLKIRSTKLEDSAMYFCASTDTYEQYFGPGTRLTVT.

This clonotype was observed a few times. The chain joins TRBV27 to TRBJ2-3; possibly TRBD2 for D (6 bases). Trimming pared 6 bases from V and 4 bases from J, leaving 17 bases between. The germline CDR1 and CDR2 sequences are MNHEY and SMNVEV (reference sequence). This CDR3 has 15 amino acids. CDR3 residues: CASRGGTGGSDTQYF. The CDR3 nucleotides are TGTGCCAGCAGGGGGGGTACCGGAGGGTCAGATACGCAGTATTTT.

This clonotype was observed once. The DNA of the CDR3 is TGCAGTGCTAGAGAGGGACAGGGATCCTACGAGCAGTACTTC. Its translation: CSAREGQGSYEQYF. The chain links TRBV20-1 to TRBJ2-7; 9 bases are a match to TRBD1. Germline V lookup: CDR1 DFQATT, CDR2 SNEGSKA (reference sequence). V lost 0 bases, J lost 1 base, and 1 base stayed unmatched. This CDR3 is built from 14 residues.

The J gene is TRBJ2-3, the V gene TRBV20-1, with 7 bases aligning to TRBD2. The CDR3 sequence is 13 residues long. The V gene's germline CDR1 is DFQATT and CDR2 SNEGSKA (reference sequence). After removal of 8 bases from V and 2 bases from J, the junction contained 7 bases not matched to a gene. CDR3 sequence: CSSDSGFTDTQYF. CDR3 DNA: TGCAGTTCAGATAGCGGGTTCACAGATACGCAGTATTTT.

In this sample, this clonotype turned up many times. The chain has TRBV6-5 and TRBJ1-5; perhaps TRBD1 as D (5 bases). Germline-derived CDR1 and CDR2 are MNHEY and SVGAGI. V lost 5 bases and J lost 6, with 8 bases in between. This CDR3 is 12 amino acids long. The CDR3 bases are TGTGCCAGCAGTCTACAGGCTCAGCCCCAGCATTTT. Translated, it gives CASSLQAQPQHF.